Listed below are T cell receptor beta chains from one sample, sequenced in a study of cytomegalovirus exposure and HLA in healthy donors. Method: immunoSEQ multiplex PCR; TCRdb's copy keeps in-frame clones and lacks some. The data show about 170,000 clones, with 60% to 85% seen just once and about 3% held by the top ten. Source material: PBMCs. The receptors were gathered from a woman aged 45-59 years in good health and CMV-seropositive. CDR3s include the opening cysteine and the closing phenylalanine or tryptophan. D genes are given only for firm matches. Not all rows give a size; the values are once, few, many and, for expanded clones, a class.

j_call,clone_size,d_call,v_call,cdr3_nt,cdr3_aa
TRBJ2-2,-,TRBD1,TRBV5-1,TGCGCCAGCAGCACAGGGGTTACCGGGGAGCTGTTTTTT,CASSTGVTGELFF
TRBJ1-2,-,-,TRBV19,TGTGCCAGTGCCCCACTCGGGGATAGAGGCTACACCTTC,CASAPLGDRGYTF
TRBJ2-1,-,TRBD2,TRBV7-8,TGTGCCAGCAGCCTTCTAGCGGGGGGGTACAATGAGCAGTTCTTC,CASSLLAGGYNEQFF
TRBJ2-3,-,-,TRBV10-3,TGTGCCACCGGCGGGGGCACAGATACGCAGTATTTT,CATGGGTDTQYF
TRBJ1-3,-,-,TRBV2,TGTGCCAGCAGTGTGGGCCACCTCTCTGGAAACACCATATATTTT,CASSVGHLSGNTIYF
TRBJ1-4,few,TRBD1,TRBV18,TGTGCCAGCTCACCACAGGACAGGGGTCCAGAGGGTGAAAAACTGTTTTTT,CASSPQDRGPEGEKLFF
TRBJ2-1,-,-,TRBV2,TGTGCCAGCAGTGAAAGGCTAGTATTAAACCATGAGCAGTTCTTC,CASSERLVLNHEQFF
TRBJ1-1,-,-,TRBV9,TGTGCCAGCAGAAGAAGCACAGGACTGAACACTGAAGCTTTCTTT,CASRRSTGLNTEAFF
TRBJ2-7,few,-,TRBV10-3,TGTGCCATCAGGGGGCAGAGAACCTACGAGCAGTACTTC,CAIRGQRTYEQYF
TRBJ1-4,-,TRBD1,TRBV4-1,TGCGCCAGCAGCCCCTCGGGACAGAGAGCCAGAGCAACTAATGAAAAACTGTTTTTT,CASSPSGQRARATNEKLFF
TRBJ2-5,-,TRBD1,TRBV5-4,TGTGCCAGCAGCCAAGGACAGGGTAGTGTGGAGACCCAGTACTTC,CASSQGQGSVETQYF
TRBJ2-3,-,TRBD2,TRBV11-3,TGTGCCAGCAGCTTGGGGGGGAGCACAGATACGCAGTATTTT,CASSLGGSTDTQYF
TRBJ1-2,-,-,TRBV2,TGTGCCAGCAGTGTCCGGGAATCCTATGGCTACACCTTC,CASSVRESYGYTF
TRBJ2-5,few,TRBD2,TRBV6-5,TGTGCCAGCAGTTTAACCCCTAGCGGGCTACAAGAGACCCAGTACTTC,CASSLTPSGLQETQYF
TRBJ2-4,-,TRBD1,TRBV6-1,TGTGCCAGCAGGGAGGACAGGTGGGACATTCAGTACTTC,CASREDRWDIQYF
TRBJ2-2,once,TRBD2,TRBV9,TGTGCCAGCACCCCTAGCGGGGGGGCCCCCGGGGAGCTGTTTTTT,CASTPSGGAPGELFF
TRBJ2-7,-,TRBD2,TRBV27,TGTGCCAGCAGCCCTAGCGGGGGCCAACTCTACGAGCAGTACTTC,CASSPSGGQLYEQYF
TRBJ2-7,-,-,TRBV6-5,TGTGCCAGCAGTTACTCGCTACGAAACGAGCAGTACTTC,CASSYSLRNEQYF
TRBJ1-1,once,-,TRBV19,TGTGCCAGTAGTTCCCAGGGTAGGTCCACTGAAGCTTTCTTT,CASSSQGRSTEAFF
TRBJ2-5,-,TRBD2,TRBV11-2,TGTGCCAGCAGCTTAGATCCGGTGACTAGCAAACAAGAGACCCAGTACTTC,CASSLDPVTSKQETQYF
TRBJ1-1,-,-,TRBV27,TGTGCCAGCAGACCACCCGGGACTGTCATGAACACTGAAGCTTTCTTT,CASRPPGTVMNTEAFF
TRBJ2-7,-,TRBD1,TRBV27,TGTGCCAGCAGTTCACCGACAGGGGGGACTACCTACGAGCAGTACTTC,CASSSPTGGTTYEQYF
TRBJ1-1,few,TRBD1,TRBV5-1,TGCGCCAGCAGCTGGGACAGACCAAACACTGAAGCTTTCTTT,CASSWDRPNTEAFF
TRBJ1-1,-,-,TRBV29-1,TGCAGCGTTGATAAGGGGCCGAACACTGAAGCTTTCTTT,CSVDKGPNTEAFF
TRBJ1-2,-,-,TRBV7-9,TGTGCCAGCAGCGTAGAATCCCGGGACACCTATGGCTACACCTTC,CASSVESRDTYGYTF
TRBJ2-7,-,TRBD2,TRBV5-1,TGCGCCAGCAGCTACCAACCGGGACTAGCGCCTGACTCCTACGAGCAGTACTTC,CASSYQPGLAPDSYEQYF
TRBJ2-6,few,-,TRBV2,TGTGCCAGCACAGGTGGGGCCAACGTCCTGACTTTC,CASTGGANVLTF
TRBJ2-5,-,TRBD2,TRBV5-1,TGCGCCAGCAGCTTGGGGACTAGCGGGGTGGAGACCCAGTACTTC,CASSLGTSGVETQYF
TRBJ1-2,-,-,TRBV12-2,TGTGCAAGTCGCCCGGGACAGGCCGCGGGCTACACCTTC,CASRPGQAAGYTF
TRBJ2-2,-,-,TRBV30,TGTGCCTGGAGATTGCGGGGTCCTGGGGCCGGGGAGCTGTTTTTT,CAWRLRGPGAGELFF
TRBJ2-7,-,-,TRBV27,TGTGCCAGCAGTTTATCGTATCCTAACTACGAGCAGTACTTC,CASSLSYPNYEQYF
TRBJ2-7,-,TRBD1,TRBV6-9,TGTGCCAGCAGTTCCTACAGGGGCGAGCAGTACTTC,CASSSYRGEQYF
TRBJ2-5,few,-,TRBV10-1,TGCGCCAGCAGTGAGTCGGGTCAAGCGGAAGAGACCCAGTACTTC,CASSESGQAEETQYF
TRBJ2-3,-,-,TRBV2,TGTGCCAGCAGCGCACAGGGCCGCAAAGATACGCAGTATTTT,CASSAQGRKDTQYF
TRBJ1-2,-,-,TRBV13,TGTGCCAGCAGCTTACGCGGGGGGTATGGCTACACCTTC,CASSLRGGYGYTF
TRBJ2-3,-,TRBD2,TRBV5-4,TGTGCCAGCAGCGACCGGACTAGCGGGGGGTCTACGCAGTATTTT,CASSDRTSGGSTQYF
TRBJ1-1,-,-,TRBV4-1,TGCGCCAGTCTCACGCCGGGACTTGGGAACACTGAAGCTTTCTTT,CASLTPGLGNTEAFF
TRBJ1-1,-,TRBD1,TRBV5-1,TGCGCCAGCAGCTCGGGACAGAATTACATGAACACTGAAGCTTTCTTT,CASSSGQNYMNTEAFF
TRBJ2-1,-,TRBD2,TRBV5-6,TGTGCCAGCAGCTCCCCGGCGGGGGAGTACAATGAGCAGTTCTTC,CASSSPAGEYNEQFF
TRBJ1-3,-,TRBD1,TRBV19,TGTGCCAGTAGTCCGCAGACAGGGACGTCTGGAAACACCATATATTTT,CASSPQTGTSGNTIYF
TRBJ1-2,-,TRBD1,TRBV28,TGTGCCAGCAGTATGCAGGGGGCGCGCGGCTACACCTTC,CASSMQGARGYTF
TRBJ2-3,-,-,TRBV5-4,TGTGCCAGCAGCTTGCGTACAGCAGATACGCAGTATTTT,CASSLRTADTQYF
TRBJ1-2,-,-,TRBV10-3,TGTGCCATCAGTGAGGCCCTCACAAGGGGTGGCTACACCTTC,CAISEALTRGGYTF
TRBJ1-4,-,-,TRBV9,TGTGCCAGCAGCGTAGGGACAGAAGGGGGAGAAAAACTGTTTTTT,CASSVGTEGGEKLFF
TRBJ2-3,-,-,TRBV19,TGTGCCAGTAGTCACCTAGGGGCTAGCACAGATACGCAGTATTTT,CASSHLGASTDTQYF
TRBJ2-2,few,-,TRBV28,TGTGCCAGCAGGTTACAGGGAAACACCGGGGAGCTGTTTTTT,CASRLQGNTGELFF
TRBJ1-2,-,TRBD1,TRBV6-1,TGTGCCAGCAGCCCCATGGGACAGGGAACCTACACCTTC,CASSPMGQGTYTF
TRBJ1-6,few,TRBD1,TRBV7-6,TGTGCCAGCAGCCCCAGGGGGGTGGTTGGCGGCTCACCCCTCCACTTT,CASSPRGVVGGSPLHF
TRBJ1-1,-,-,TRBV5-4,TGTGCCAGCAGCAAAGCAGGGGTGGCTGAAGCTTTCTTT,CASSKAGVAEAFF
TRBJ1-1,-,TRBD1,TRBV12-5,TGTGCTAGTGGTTTGTACTCCAGGGGGAGGAACACTGAAGCTTTCTTT,CASGLYSRGRNTEAFF
TRBJ1-6,-,-,TRBV5-4,TGTGCCAGCAGCCCGGGAGGGGACCGGTTTAATTCACCCCTCCACTTT,CASSPGGDRFNSPLHF
TRBJ2-6,-,TRBD1,TRBV5-4,TGTGCCAGCAGCTTGGGGACAGGGGCTGGGGCCAACGTCCTGACTTTC,CASSLGTGAGANVLTF
TRBJ1-6,-,TRBD1,TRBV6-1,TGTGCCAGCAGTACCAACAGGGGGCCGGATTCACCCCTCCACTTT,CASSTNRGPDSPLHF